These T cell receptor beta chains were read from a single sample in a study of T cells in Graves' hyperthyroidism and ophthalmopathy. TCRdb recomputed calls from the multiplex PCR reads with MiXCR, one row per CDR3 protein. The sample shows approximately 720,000 distinct CDR3 sequences, approximately 19% of them seen only once. What was sequenced was blood. Every receptor here comes from a woman aged 45-59 years with Graves' hyperthyroidism that later progressed to Graves' ophthalmopathy. CDR3s include the opening cysteine and the closing phenylalanine or tryptophan. A D gene is named only where the DNA matches it firmly. Expanded clones get a size class; other rows say once, few or many, or leave the size out.

DNA: TGTGCCAGCAGTTTTCAGGGCGGTGAAAAACTGTTTTTT
CDR3: CASSFQGGEKLFF
J: TRBJ1-4
size: many
D: .
V: TRBV12-3/TRBV12-4

DNA: TGTGCCAGCAGGGTCGGGTCTTTTGGTAACTATGGCTACACCTTC
CDR3: CASRVGSFGNYGYTF
J: TRBJ1-2
size: .
D: .
V: TRBV27

DNA: TGCGCCAGCAGCTTGGCCGATCGAAACACCATATATTTT
CDR3: CASSLADRNTIYF
J: TRBJ1-3
size: .
D: .
V: TRBV5-1

DNA: TGTGCCAGCTCACTGGAGCGCAATGAGCAGTTCTTC
CDR3: CASSLERNEQFF
J: TRBJ2-1
size: .
D: .
V: TRBV18

DNA: TGTGCCAGCAGCGTCGGACAGCCCTACTCTGGAAACACCATATATTTT
CDR3: CASSVGQPYSGNTIYF
J: TRBJ1-3
size: .
D: .
V: TRBV7-2

DNA: TGTGCCAGCAGTGATAGTTCGGTTTTACAGACCCAGTACTTC
CDR3: CASSDSSVLQTQYF
J: TRBJ2-5
size: .
D: .
V: TRBV25-1

DNA: TGTGCCAGCAGTGGGGTTGCGGGGGACACCGGGGAGCTGTTTTTT
CDR3: CASSGVAGDTGELFF
J: TRBJ2-2
size: many
D: TRBD2
V: TRBV2

DNA: TGTGCCTGGAGTCGGACAGCCAATGAGCAGTTCTTC
CDR3: CAWSRTANEQFF
J: TRBJ2-1
size: .
D: .
V: TRBV30

DNA: TGTGCCAGCAGCTGGGAACCCAGTGAGCAGTTCTTC
CDR3: CASSWEPSEQFF
J: TRBJ2-1
size: .
D: .
V: TRBV7-2

DNA: TGTGCCAGCAGCCGAAGGACAGGGGCCGTTTCAGATACGCAGTATTTT
CDR3: CASSRRTGAVSDTQYF
J: TRBJ2-3
size: .
D: TRBD1
V: TRBV7-2

DNA: TGTGCCAGCCTCCCTCTGGCAGGGGTTACAACAGATACGCAGTATTTT
CDR3: CASLPLAGVTTDTQYF
J: TRBJ2-3
size: many
D: .
V: TRBV18

DNA: TGTGCCAGCAGCCAAGATCACGGGGACTATGGCTACACCTTC
CDR3: CASSQDHGDYGYTF
J: TRBJ1-2
size: many
D: .
V: TRBV3-1

DNA: TGTGCCAGCAGCTTAGTCAACAGAGTGGAAAAACTGTTTTTT
CDR3: CASSLVNRVEKLFF
J: TRBJ1-4
size: .
D: .
V: TRBV7-9

DNA: TGCAGTGCCGGGCCCATTACCGGACTAGCGGGGAGTTTCGAGCAGTACTTC
CDR3: CSAGPITGLAGSFEQYF
J: TRBJ2-7
size: many
D: TRBD2
V: TRBV20-1

DNA: TGTGCCAGCTCACGGGACATCGGTGGCGAAAAACTGTTTTTT
CDR3: CASSRDIGGEKLFF
J: TRBJ1-4
size: .
D: .
V: TRBV11-2

DNA: TGTGCCAGCAGCGTAGGGTTTCGTTCCGCTGGAAACACCATATATTTT
CDR3: CASSVGFRSAGNTIYF
J: TRBJ1-3
size: .
D: .
V: TRBV9

DNA: TGCAGCGTCGAATTTCCCAGAGCTAACTATGGCTACACCTTC
CDR3: CSVEFPRANYGYTF
J: TRBJ1-2
size: many
D: .
V: TRBV29-1

DNA: TGTGCCAGTAGTATTGCAGGGGGGCACACTGAAGCTTTCTTT
CDR3: CASSIAGGHTEAFF
J: TRBJ1-1
size: .
D: TRBD1
V: TRBV19

DNA: TGTGCCAGCAGCCCTTTTGCTCAGCTCTACGAGCAGTACTTC
CDR3: CASSPFAQLYEQYF
J: TRBJ2-7
size: .
D: .
V: TRBV5-5

DNA: TGTGCCAGCAGCTTGGGCTGGGCCTCCTACGAGCAGTACTTC
CDR3: CASSLGWASYEQYF
J: TRBJ2-7
size: many
D: .
V: TRBV5-5

DNA: TGTGCCAGCAGTTCCCACCAGGGGACAGGGGTCAATGAGCAGTTCTTC
CDR3: CASSSHQGTGVNEQFF
J: TRBJ2-1
size: many
D: TRBD1
V: TRBV12-3/TRBV12-4

DNA: TGTGCCAGCAGCCCATACAGGGGAAAACTGTTTTTT
CDR3: CASSPYRGKLFF
J: TRBJ1-4
size: few
D: TRBD1
V: TRBV11-2

DNA: TGTGCCAGCAGCAGAGAGCGGGACTACTACAATGAGCAGTTCTTC
CDR3: CASSRERDYYNEQFF
J: TRBJ2-1
size: once
D: TRBD2
V: TRBV12-3/TRBV12-4

DNA: TGTGCCAGCAGCAGAGCAACGGCGGGGGGGTGGCAAGAGACCCAGTACTTC
CDR3: CASSRATAGGWQETQYF
J: TRBJ2-5
size: .
D: TRBD2
V: TRBV7-9

DNA: TGTGCCAGCAGCCCCTCAGGGTTGGGTGGCTACACCTTC
CDR3: CASSPSGLGGYTF
J: TRBJ1-2
size: .
D: .
V: TRBV12-3/TRBV12-4

DNA: TGCAGTGCTAGTCTCGGACTCCAGGGTACTGAAGCTTTCTTT
CDR3: CSASLGLQGTEAFF
J: TRBJ1-1
size: .
D: .
V: TRBV20-1